This paragraph covers one TCR beta chain sequence. Its specificity is not known. The sample is drawn from a study of CD8 T cells in ankylosing spondylitis. Whole-study findings and limits: CD8+ by phenotype, disease-linked clones were relatively rare in peripheral blood.

Via MiXCR, TCRdb re-called the 5' RACE reads, giving one row per CDR3 protein. The sample has 150,000 or so distinct CDR3 sequences, 9.5% to 13% seen once. The sample was blood, either unsorted or a sorted T cell fraction (not recorded which). The clonotype originates from a male donor with ankylosing spondylitis or in good health (not recorded which).

The CDR3 DNA follows: TGTGCCAGCAGCTTGGGCGAGGGAACAGTAGGAACTGAAGCTTTCTTT. The encoded protein is CASSLGEGTVGTEAFF. The chain combines TRBV7-9 with TRBJ1-1; no clear D. The length of the CDR3 is 16 residues. V was trimmed by 3 bases and J by 5 bases, leaving 19 bases between them. The germline V gene encodes CDR1 SEHNR and CDR2 FQNEAQ (reference sequence).